This TCR beta chain was identified in a study of T cell changes during pregnancy in multiple sclerosis. This CDR3 region has 15 residues. V lost 4 bases and J lost 4; bases outside the gene matches: 7. Germline loops: CDR1 LNHDA, CDR2 SQIVND (reference sequence). The repertoire was sequenced with immunoSEQ multiplex PCR; TCRdb's copy has only in-frame clones and lacks some. This table has under 70,000 clones, 91% appearing once. This material consisted of CD4+ T cells from peripheral blood mononuclear cells, taken in the first trimester of pregnancy. This clonotype was sampled from a female donor with multiple sclerosis, enrolled in a pregnancy study. The chain joins TRBV19 to TRBJ1-5, with 7 bases lining up with TRBD1. Here the CDR3 DNA reads TGTGCCAGTAGTAAGGGGGCAGTCCTAAATCAGCCCCAGCATTTT. This encodes CASSKGAVLNQPQHF. Full variable domain (missing parts from reference TRBV19 and TRBJ1-5): DGGITQSPKYLFRKEGQNVTLSCEQNLNHDAMYWYRQDPGQGLRLIYYSQIVNDFQKGDIAEGYSVSREKKESFPLTVTSAQKNPTAFYLCASSKGAVLNQPQHFGDGTRLSIL.